Following are 18 T cell receptor beta chains from one sample sequenced in a study of human thymus T cells. Data came from immunoSEQ multiplex PCR; TCRdb stores just in-frame clones and leaves some out. Among tens of thousands of clones listed, around 95% were seen once. Thymic samples were excised during corrective heart operations. The specimen sequenced was thymus tissue. The receptors originated from a girl under three years old with a congenital heart defect but otherwise immunologically healthy.

CDR3 loop: CASSLGGAREQYF. The CDR3 nucleotides read TGCGCCAGCAGCCTGGGCGGGGCGCGGGAGCAGTACTTC. The J gene is TRBJ2-7, the V gene TRBV5-1, with D possibly being TRBD2 (6 bases). Germline CDR1 SGHRS, CDR2 YFSETQ. Trimming shortened V by 4 bases and J by 7 bases, and 15 bases separated the two germline ends. There are 13 residues in the CDR3.

This chain links TRBV25-1 with TRBJ2-3; 7 nucleotides line up with TRBD2. The V gene's germline CDR1 is MGHDK and CDR2 SYGVNS. V lost 4 bases and J lost 5; bases outside the gene matches: 12. This CDR3 has 16 amino acids. The CDR3 spells CASSGRLARGVDTQYF. CDR3 DNA sequence: TGTGCCAGCAGTGGGAGACTAGCTCGGGGGGTAGATACGCAGTATTTT. Filled out from reference TRBV25-1 and TRBJ2-3, the complete variable domain reads EADIYQTPRYLVIGTGKKITLECSQTMGHDKMYWYQQDPGMELHLIHYSYGVNSTEKGDLSSESTVSRIRTEHFPLTLESARPSHTSQYLCASSGRLARGVDTQYFGPGTRLTVL.

Details on this clone: At one end, the junction sequence differs from germline, possibly due to a read error. This sequence joins TRBV6-6 and TRBJ1-4; D gene ambiguous. The CDR3 loop spans 14 amino acids. Germline V lookup: CDR1 MNHNY, CDR2 SVGAGI (reference sequence). DNA for the CDR3: TGTGCCAGCAGCTACTCGGGCAAGGCTGAAAAACTGTTTTTT. Protein sequence: CASSYSGKAEKLFF.

V is TRBV4-1 and J is TRBJ1-1, with D unclear. Looked up from germline, CDR1 is MGHRA and CDR2 is YSYEKL. Between the trimmed V and J ends, which lost 5 bases and 6 bases, there was a span of 13 bases. There are 13 residues in the CDR3. The CDR3 region is CASSGSVHAEAFF. The CDR3 region has the DNA TGCGCCAGCAGCGGGAGTGTTCACGCTGAAGCTTTCTTT.

The genes are TRBV4-1 and TRBJ1-6; a possible D gene is TRBD1 (5 bases). The germline V gene has CDR1 MGHRA and CDR2 YSYEKL. The CDR3 runs 17 residues. V was cut by 0 bases and J by 6 bases, with 15 bases left in between. Here the CDR3 reads CASSQEHGGTINSPLHF. Written as DNA, the CDR3 is TGCGCCAGCAGCCAAGAGCACGGGGGAACCATTAATTCACCCCTCCACTTT.

The chain joins TRBV27 to TRBJ2-1; 8 bases align to TRBD2. This CDR3 is built from 16 residues. The germline CDR1 and CDR2 sequences are MNHEY and SMNVEV (reference sequence). V shed 2 bases and J 1 base; nucleotides not matched to a gene: 4. CDR3: CASSLSRGRSYNEQFF. CDR3 coding DNA: TGTGCCAGCAGTTTAAGTCGCGGGAGGTCCTACAATGAGCAGTTCTTC.

The rearrangement uses TRBV27 and TRBJ1-4; the D is unclear. Trimming removed 6 bases from V and 4 bases from J, with 15 bases in between. This CDR3 is 15 amino acids long. Germline CDR1 and CDR2: MNHEY and SMNVEV (reference sequence). The CDR3 here is CASSSGRRLNEKLFF. For the CDR3, the DNA is TGTGCCAGCAGCTCAGGAAGGAGACTTAATGAAAAACTGTTTTTT.

Turning to this clone: At one of its ends the junction is not consistent with the germline gene, which may arise from a read error. The V gene is TRBV18, the J gene TRBJ2-1, with a weak D call TRBD1 (5 bases). Looked up from germline, CDR1 is KGHSH and CDR2 is LQKENI. The CDR3 totals 16 residues. CDR3 loop: CASSPPGSSGPREQFF. Written as DNA, the CDR3 is TGTGCCAGCTCACCACCGGGATCGTCAGGGCCCCGTGAGCAATTCTTC.

The J gene is TRBJ1-6, the V gene TRBV30; D not certain. V dropped 0 bases and J dropped 6 bases, with 6 bases sitting between them. Germline CDR1 is GTSNPN and CDR2 is SVGIG (reference sequence). CDR3 length equals 13 residues. The CDR3 reads CAWSVDLNSPLHF. For the CDR3, the DNA is TGTGCCTGGAGTGTGGACCTTAATTCACCCCTCCACTTT.

The genes are TRBV27 and TRBJ2-7, with D unclear. This CDR3 spans 15 amino acids. V gave up 5 bases and J gave up 0 bases, with 14 bases separating them. Germline lookup yields CDR1 MNHEY and CDR2 SMNVEV (reference sequence). CDR3 protein: CASSTAKTVSYEQYF. CDR3 bases: TGTGCCAGCAGTACCGCCAAGACGGTCTCCTACGAGCAGTACTTC.

This sequence joins TRBV19 and TRBJ1-1; D may be TRBD1 (5 bases). The CDR3 sequence is 13 residues long. From germline, CDR1 is LNHDA and CDR2 SQIVND (reference sequence). With 7 bases removed from V and 5 bases from J, the gap between germline ends came to 14 bases. CDR3 sequence (DNA): TGTGCCAGTAAGGGCGGAGGGGAGACTGAAGCTTTCTTT. Its protein product is CASKGGGETEAFF.

The J gene is TRBJ2-1, the V gene TRBV6-4; 9 bases are a match to TRBD2. Looked up from germline, CDR1 is MRHNA and CDR2 is SNTAGT. V was clipped by 0 bases and J by 15 bases; unmatched bases: 6. CDR3 length equals 13 residues. The CDR3 reads CASSDSRAGGLFF. The CDR3 DNA is TGTGCCAGCAGTGACTCAAGAGCGGGAGGTCTGTTCTTC.

The genes are TRBV14 and TRBJ1-1, with D unresolved. CDR3 length equals 11 residues. V was clipped by 4 bases and J by 6 bases, with 6 bases between them. Germline loops: CDR1 SGHDN, CDR2 FVKESK. CDR3 DNA: TGTGCCAGCAGCCCCCTGGCTGAAGCTTTCTTT. This encodes CASSPLAEAFF.

V and J are TRBV27 and TRBJ2-6; the D is unclear. The V and J ends lost 7 bases and 2 bases respectively, with 12 bases between them. The CDR3 spans 15 residues. The germline CDR1 and CDR2 sequences are MNHEY and SMNVEV (reference sequence). CDR3 nucleotides: TGTGCCAGCAAGATTAGGACCGCTGGGGCCAACGTCCTGACTTTC. Amino acids: CASKIRTAGANVLTF. Combining the CDR3 with reference TRBV27 and TRBJ2-6 gives the whole variable domain EAQVTQNPRYLITVTGKKLTVTCSQNMNHEYMSWYRQDPGLGLRQIYYSMNVEVTDKGDVPEGYKVSRKEKRNFPLILESPSPNQTSLYFCASKIRTAGANVLTFGAGSRLTVL.

This chain uses TRBV9 with TRBJ1-2, with D hard to call. V lost 0 bases and J 1 base, leaving 7 bases between the germline ends. This CDR3 spans 14 amino acids. Germline V gives CDR1 SGDLS, CDR2 YYNGEE. The CDR3, as DNA: TGTGCCAGCAGCGTAGACTCGATTAACTATGGCTACACCTTC. Its translation is CASSVDSINYGYTF.

The chain recombines TRBV5-4 with TRBJ2-2, with 15 bases that match TRBD2. The germline V gene has CDR1 SGHNT and CDR2 YYREEE (reference sequence). This CDR3 contains 16 residues. V trimming: 6 bases; J trimming: 6 bases; junction bases outside the gene matches: 6. The CDR3 sequence: CASTGTSGRRAGELFF. As DNA, the CDR3 is TGTGCCAGCACCGGGACTAGCGGGAGGAGGGCCGGGGAGCTGTTTTTT.

This chain links TRBV2 with TRBJ2-3; D unresolved. The CDR3 is 13 amino acids. CDR1 and CDR2 from the germline V gene are SNHLY and FYNNEI. Trimming removed 11 bases at V and 6 bases at J, with 18 bases between. The DNA for the CDR3 is TGTGCCTGGCCGGGCCCTTTGTCGGATACGCAGTATTTT. This translates into CAWPGPLSDTQYF.

V usage is TRBV27 and J usage is TRBJ2-7; no clear D. V lost 2 bases and J lost 3, with 14 bases in between. This CDR3 is 15 amino acids long. Germline-derived CDR1 and CDR2 are MNHEY and SMNVEV (reference sequence). The CDR3 bases are TGTGCCAGCAGTTTAGACGGATCTAGGGTCTACGAGCAGTACTTC. Protein: CASSLDGSRVYEQYF.